Sequencing of this T cell receptor (beta chain) was carried out in a study of cytomegalovirus exposure and HLA in healthy donors. CDR3 length: 13 residues. Trimming shortened V by 7 bases and J by 4 bases, and 14 bases separated the two germline ends. The germline V gene has CDR1 GTSNPN and CDR2 SVGIG (reference sequence). With 60 Vbeta and 13 Jbeta primers, the PCR was carried out. TCRdb's table, derived via immunoSEQ multiplex PCR, lists solely in-frame clones and lacks some. The sample consists of about 83,000 clones, around 70% of them appearing once. The chain couples TRBV30 to TRBJ1-5; maybe TRBD1 (6 bases). The sample was PBMCs. The receptor's source is a man aged 60 to 75 in good health and CMV-seronegative. CDR3 region: CASLGGTNQPQHF. The DNA of the CDR3 is TGTGCCTCTTTGGGGGGGACAAATCAGCCCCAGCATTTT.